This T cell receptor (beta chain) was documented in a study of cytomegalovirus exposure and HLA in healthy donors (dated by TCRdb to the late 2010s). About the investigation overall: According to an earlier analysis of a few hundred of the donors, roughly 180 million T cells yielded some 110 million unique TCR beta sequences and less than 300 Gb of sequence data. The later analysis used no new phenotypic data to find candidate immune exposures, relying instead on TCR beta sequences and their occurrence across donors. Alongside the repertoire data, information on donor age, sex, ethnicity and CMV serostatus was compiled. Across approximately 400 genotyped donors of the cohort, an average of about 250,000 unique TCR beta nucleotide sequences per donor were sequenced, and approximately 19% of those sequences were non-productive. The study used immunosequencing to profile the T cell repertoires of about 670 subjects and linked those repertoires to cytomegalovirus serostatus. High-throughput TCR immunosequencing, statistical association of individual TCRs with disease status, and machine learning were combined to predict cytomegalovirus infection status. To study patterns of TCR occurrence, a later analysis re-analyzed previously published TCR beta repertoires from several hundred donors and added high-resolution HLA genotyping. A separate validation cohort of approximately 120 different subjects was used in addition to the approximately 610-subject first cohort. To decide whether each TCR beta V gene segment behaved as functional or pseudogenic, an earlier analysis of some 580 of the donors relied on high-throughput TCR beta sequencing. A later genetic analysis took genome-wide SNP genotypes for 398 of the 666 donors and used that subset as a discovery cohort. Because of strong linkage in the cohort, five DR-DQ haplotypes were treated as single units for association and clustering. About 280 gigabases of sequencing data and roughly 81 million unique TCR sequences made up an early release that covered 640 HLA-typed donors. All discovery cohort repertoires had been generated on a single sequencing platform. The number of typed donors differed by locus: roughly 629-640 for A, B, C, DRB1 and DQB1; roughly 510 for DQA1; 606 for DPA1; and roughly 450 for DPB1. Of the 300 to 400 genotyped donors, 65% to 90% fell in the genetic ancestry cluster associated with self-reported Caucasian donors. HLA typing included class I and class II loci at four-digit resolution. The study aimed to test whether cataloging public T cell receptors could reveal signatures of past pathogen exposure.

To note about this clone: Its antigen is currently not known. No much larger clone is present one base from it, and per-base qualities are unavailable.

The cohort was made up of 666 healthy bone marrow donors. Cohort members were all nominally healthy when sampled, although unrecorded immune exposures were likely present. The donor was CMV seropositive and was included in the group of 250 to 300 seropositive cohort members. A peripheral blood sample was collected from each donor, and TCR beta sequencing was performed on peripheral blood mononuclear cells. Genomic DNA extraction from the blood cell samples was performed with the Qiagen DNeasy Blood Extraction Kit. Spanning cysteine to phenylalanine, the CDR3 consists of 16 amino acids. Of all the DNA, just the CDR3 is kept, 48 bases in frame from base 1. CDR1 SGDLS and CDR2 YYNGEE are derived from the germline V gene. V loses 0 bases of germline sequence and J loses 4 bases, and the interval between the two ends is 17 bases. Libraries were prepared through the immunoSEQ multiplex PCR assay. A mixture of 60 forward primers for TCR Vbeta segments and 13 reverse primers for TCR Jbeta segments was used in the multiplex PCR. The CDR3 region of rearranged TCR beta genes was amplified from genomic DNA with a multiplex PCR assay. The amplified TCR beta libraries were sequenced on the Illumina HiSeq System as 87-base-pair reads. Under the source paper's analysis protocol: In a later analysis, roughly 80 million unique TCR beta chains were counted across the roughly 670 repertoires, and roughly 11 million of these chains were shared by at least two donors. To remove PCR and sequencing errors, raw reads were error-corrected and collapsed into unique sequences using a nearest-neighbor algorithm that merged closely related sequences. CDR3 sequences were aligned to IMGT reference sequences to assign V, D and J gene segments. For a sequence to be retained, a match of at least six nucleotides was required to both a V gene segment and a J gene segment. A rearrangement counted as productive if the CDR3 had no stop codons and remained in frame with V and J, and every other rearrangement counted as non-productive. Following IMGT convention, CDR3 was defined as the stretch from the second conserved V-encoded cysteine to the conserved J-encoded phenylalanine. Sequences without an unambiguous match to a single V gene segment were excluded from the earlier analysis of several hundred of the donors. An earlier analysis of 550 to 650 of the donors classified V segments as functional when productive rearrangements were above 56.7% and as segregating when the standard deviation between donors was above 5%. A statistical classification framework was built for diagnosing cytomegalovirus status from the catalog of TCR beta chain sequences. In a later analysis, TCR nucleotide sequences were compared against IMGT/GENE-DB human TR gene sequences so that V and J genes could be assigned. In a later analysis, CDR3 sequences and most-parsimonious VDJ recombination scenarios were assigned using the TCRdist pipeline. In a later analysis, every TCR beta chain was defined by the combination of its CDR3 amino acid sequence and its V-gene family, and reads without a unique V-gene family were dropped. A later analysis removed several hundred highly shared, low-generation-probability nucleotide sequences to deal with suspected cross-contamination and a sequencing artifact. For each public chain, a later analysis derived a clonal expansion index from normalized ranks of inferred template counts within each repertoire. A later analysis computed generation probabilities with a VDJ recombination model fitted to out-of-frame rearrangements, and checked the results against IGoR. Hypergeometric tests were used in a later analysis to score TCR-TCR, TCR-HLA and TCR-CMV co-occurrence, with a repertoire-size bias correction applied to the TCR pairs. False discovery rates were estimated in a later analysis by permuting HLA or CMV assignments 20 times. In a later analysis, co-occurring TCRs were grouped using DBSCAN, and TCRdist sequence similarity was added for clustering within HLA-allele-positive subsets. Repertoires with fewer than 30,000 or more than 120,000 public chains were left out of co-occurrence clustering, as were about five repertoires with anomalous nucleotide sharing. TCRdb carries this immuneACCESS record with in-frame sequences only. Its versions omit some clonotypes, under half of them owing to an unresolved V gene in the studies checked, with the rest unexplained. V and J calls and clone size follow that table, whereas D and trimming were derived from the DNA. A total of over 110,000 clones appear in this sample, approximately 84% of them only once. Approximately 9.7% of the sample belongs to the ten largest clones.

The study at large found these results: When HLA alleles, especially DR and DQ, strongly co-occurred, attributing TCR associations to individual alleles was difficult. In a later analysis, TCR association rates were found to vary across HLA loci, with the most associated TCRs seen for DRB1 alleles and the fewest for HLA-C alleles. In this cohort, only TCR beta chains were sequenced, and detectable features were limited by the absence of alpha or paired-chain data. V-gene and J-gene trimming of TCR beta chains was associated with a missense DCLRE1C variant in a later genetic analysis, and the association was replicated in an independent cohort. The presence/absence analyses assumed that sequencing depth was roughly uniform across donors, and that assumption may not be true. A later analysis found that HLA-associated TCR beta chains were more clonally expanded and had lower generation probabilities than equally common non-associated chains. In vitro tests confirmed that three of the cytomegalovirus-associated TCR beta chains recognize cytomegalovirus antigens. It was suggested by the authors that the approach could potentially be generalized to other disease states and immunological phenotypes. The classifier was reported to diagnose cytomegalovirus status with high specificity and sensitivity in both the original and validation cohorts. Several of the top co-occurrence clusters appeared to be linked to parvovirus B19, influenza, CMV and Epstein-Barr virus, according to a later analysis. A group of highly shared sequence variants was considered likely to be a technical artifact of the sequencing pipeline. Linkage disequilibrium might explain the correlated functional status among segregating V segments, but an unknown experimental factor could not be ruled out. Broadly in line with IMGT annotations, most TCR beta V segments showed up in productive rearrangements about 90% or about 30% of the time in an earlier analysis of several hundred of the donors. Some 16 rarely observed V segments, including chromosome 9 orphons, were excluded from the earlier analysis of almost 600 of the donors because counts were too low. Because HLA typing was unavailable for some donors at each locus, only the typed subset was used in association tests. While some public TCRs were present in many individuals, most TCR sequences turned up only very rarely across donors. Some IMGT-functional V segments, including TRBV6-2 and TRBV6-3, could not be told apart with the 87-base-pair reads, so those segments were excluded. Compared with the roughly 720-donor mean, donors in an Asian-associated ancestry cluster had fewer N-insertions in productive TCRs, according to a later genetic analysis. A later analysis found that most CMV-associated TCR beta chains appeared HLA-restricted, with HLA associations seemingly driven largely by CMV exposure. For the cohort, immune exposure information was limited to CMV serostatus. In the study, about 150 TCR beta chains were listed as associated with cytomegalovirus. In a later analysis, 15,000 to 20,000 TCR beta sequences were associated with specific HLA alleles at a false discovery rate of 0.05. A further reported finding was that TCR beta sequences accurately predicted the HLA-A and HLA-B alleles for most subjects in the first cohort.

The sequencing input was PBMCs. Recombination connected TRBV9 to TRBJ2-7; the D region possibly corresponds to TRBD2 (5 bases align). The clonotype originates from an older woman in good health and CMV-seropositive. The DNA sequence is TGTGCCAGCAGCGTAGAAGAGACTGGACTCTTTTACGAGCAGTACTTC. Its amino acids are CASSVEETGLFYEQYF.